The rows below give T cell receptor beta chains drawn from one sample of a study of blood T cell repertoires in COVID-19. Method: immunoSEQ multiplex PCR; TCRdb's copy keeps in-frame clones and lacks some. The sample includes some 220,000 clones, around four fifths of them seen just once. The sample consisted of peripheral blood. These receptor sequences come from a woman aged 55 to 70 who had recovered from COVID-19. Each CDR3 is given with its conserved first and last residue. The order of the fields is CDR3 length, J gene, clone size, V gene, D gene, CDR3 protein, CDR3 DNA. A D gene is named only where the DNA matches it firmly. Some rows have no size entry. The others give once, few or many, or a class for an expanded clone.

length: 16
J: TRBJ2-4
size: NA
V: TRBV27
D: NA
CDR3: CASSLGGYMAKNIQYF
DNA: TGTGCCAGCAGTTTAGGGGGGTATATGGCCAAAAACATTCAGTACTTC

length: 17
J: TRBJ1-4
size: NA
V: TRBV5-1
D: NA
CDR3: CASSLEPPTATNEKLFF
DNA: TGCGCCAGCAGCTTGGAGCCACCTACCGCAACTAATGAAAAACTGTTTTTT

length: 14
J: TRBJ1-6
size: NA
V: TRBV30
D: NA
CDR3: CAWSETDLNSPLHF
DNA: TGTGCCTGGAGTGAGACAGATTTGAACTCACCCCTCCACTTT

length: 14
J: TRBJ1-1
size: NA
V: TRBV2
D: NA
CDR3: CATSTLLSNTEAFF
DNA: TGTGCCACCTCGACTCTCCTGTCTAACACTGAAGCTTTCTTT

length: 16
J: TRBJ2-3
size: few
V: TRBV27
D: TRBD1
CDR3: CASRDLPGQGTDTQYF
DNA: TGTGCCAGCAGGGATTTACCGGGACAGGGCACAGATACGCAGTATTTT

length: 13
J: TRBJ1-2
size: NA
V: TRBV5-8
D: TRBD1
CDR3: CASSLGDRGGYTF
DNA: TGTGCCAGCAGCTTGGGGGACAGGGGAGGCTACACCTTC

length: 17
J: TRBJ1-2
size: NA
V: TRBV5-1
D: NA
CDR3: CASSSGGVGEVGYGYTF
DNA: TGCGCCAGCAGCTCCGGAGGGGTTGGCGAGGTTGGGTATGGCTACACCTTC

length: 16
J: TRBJ2-1
size: NA
V: TRBV5-5
D: NA
CDR3: CASSQLGQIRYNEQFF
DNA: TGTGCCAGCAGCCAACTCGGACAGATCCGATACAATGAGCAGTTCTTC

length: 14
J: TRBJ1-2
size: NA
V: TRBV24-1
D: TRBD1
CDR3: CATSDSGTGQGYTF
DNA: TGTGCCACCAGTGATTCCGGGACAGGACAAGGCTACACCTTC

length: 11
J: TRBJ2-7
size: NA
V: TRBV11-2
D: NA
CDR3: CASSVTGGQYF
DNA: TGTGCCAGCAGCGTCACCGGGGGGCAGTACTTC

length: 14
J: TRBJ1-2
size: NA
V: TRBV5-4
D: NA
CDR3: CASSSGTGYYGYTF
DNA: TGTGCCAGCAGCTCAGGAACAGGTTACTATGGCTACACCTTC